The source of this T cell receptor (beta chain) is a study of Tregs in tolerant kidney transplant recipients. Germline CDR1 is SGHTA and CDR2 is FQGNSA. V gave up 2 bases and J gave up 0 bases, with 14 bases separating them. The CDR3 consists of 17 residues. By share of the sample, this clone is medium-sized. Clones were read by immunoSEQ multiplex PCR, and TCRdb kept only the in-frame ones, dropping some. The data show about 68,000 clones, 84% seen once. The rearrangement joins TRBV7-2 to TRBJ2-1; D remains ambiguous. Sequenced: CD4+ T cells from blood. The clonotype was recovered from a human donor in good health. The CDR3 spells CASSLTRSRNSYNEQFF. As DNA, the CDR3 is TGTGCCAGCAGCTTAACGCGGTCGAGGAACTCCTACAATGAGCAGTTCTTC.